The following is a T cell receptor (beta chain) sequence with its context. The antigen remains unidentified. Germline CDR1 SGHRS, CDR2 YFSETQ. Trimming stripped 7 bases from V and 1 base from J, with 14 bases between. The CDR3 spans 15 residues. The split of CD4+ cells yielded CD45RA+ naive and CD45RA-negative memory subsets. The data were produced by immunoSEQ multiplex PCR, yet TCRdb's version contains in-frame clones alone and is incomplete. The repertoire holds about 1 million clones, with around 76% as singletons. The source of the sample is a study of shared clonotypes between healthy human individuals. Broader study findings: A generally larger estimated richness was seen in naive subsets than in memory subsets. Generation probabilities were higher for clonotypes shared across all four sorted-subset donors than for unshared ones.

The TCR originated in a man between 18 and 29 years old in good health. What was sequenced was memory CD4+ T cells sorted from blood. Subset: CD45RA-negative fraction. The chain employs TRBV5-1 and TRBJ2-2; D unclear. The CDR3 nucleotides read TGCGCCAGCCGTTGGGCAACTCAGAACACCGGGGAGCTGTTTTTT. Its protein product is CASRWATQNTGELFF.